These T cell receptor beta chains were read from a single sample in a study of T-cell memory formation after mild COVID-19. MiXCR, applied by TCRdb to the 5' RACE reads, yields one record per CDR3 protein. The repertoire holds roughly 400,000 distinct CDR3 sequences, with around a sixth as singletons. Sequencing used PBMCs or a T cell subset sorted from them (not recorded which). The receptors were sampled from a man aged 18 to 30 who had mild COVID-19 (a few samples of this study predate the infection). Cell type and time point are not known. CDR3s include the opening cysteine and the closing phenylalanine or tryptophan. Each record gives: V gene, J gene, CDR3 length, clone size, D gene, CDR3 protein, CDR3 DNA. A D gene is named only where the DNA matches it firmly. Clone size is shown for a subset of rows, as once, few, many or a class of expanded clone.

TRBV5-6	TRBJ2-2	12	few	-	CASSSQGAELFF	TGTGCCAGCAGCTCTCAGGGCGCGGAGCTGTTTTTT
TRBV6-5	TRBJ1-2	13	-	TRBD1	CASSPRDRDGYTF	TGTGCCAGCAGTCCTCGGGACAGGGATGGCTACACCTTC
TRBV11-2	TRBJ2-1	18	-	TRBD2	CASSLASSGRDYYNEQFF	TGTGCCAGCAGCTTAGCCTCTAGCGGGAGAGATTACTACAATGAGCAGTTCTTC
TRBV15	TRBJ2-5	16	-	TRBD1	CATSSTDRGTQETQYF	TGTGCCACCAGCAGTACGGACAGGGGGACCCAAGAGACCCAGTACTTC
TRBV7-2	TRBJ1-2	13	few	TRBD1	CASSSDRGDGYTF	TGTGCCAGCAGCTCCGACAGGGGCGATGGCTACACCTTC
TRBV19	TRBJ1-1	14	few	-	CASTAGVTNTEAFF	TGTGCCAGTACTGCGGGGGTTACGAACACTGAAGCTTTCTTT
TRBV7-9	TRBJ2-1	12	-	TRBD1	CASRQQGFEQFF	TGTGCCAGCAGACAACAGGGGTTCGAGCAGTTCTTC
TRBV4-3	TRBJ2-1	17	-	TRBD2	CASSQDPGRGVYNEQFF	TGCGCCAGCAGCCAAGATCCGGGGCGGGGGGTCTACAATGAGCAGTTCTTC
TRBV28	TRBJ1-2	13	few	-	CASSRSTGNGYTF	TGTGCCAGCAGTCGTTCCACAGGGAATGGCTACACCTTC
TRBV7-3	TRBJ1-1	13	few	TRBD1	CASSLQGSAEAFF	TGTGCCAGCAGTTTACAGGGGTCCGCTGAAGCTTTCTTT
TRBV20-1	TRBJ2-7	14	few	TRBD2	CSARKAGGRYEQYF	TGCAGTGCTAGAAAAGCGGGGGGTCGCTACGAGCAGTACTTC
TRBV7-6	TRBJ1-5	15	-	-	CASSTSGTNNQPQHF	TGTGCCAGCAGCACTTCCGGGACAAACAATCAGCCCCAGCATTTT
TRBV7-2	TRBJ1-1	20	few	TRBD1	CASSLPPVSTGGWMNTEAFF	TGTGCCAGCAGCTTACCCCCCGTCTCAACAGGGGGCTGGATGAACACTGAAGCTTTCTTT
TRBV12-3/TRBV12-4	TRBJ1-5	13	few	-	CASSGGGSQPQHF	TGTGCCAGCAGCGGAGGAGGGAGTCAGCCCCAGCATTTT
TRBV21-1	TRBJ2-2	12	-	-	CANNAGSGELFF	TGTGCCAACAACGCGGGCTCCGGGGAGCTGTTTTTT
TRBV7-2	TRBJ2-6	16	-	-	CASSSWGAAGANVLTF	TGTGCCAGCAGCTCATGGGGGGCAGCTGGGGCCAACGTCCTGACTTTC
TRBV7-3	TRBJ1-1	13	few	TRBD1	CASSAAGGTEAFF	TGTGCCAGCAGCGCTGCAGGGGGCACTGAAGCTTTCTTT
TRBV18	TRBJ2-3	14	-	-	CASSPLHRGDTQYF	TGTGCCAGCTCACCACTACACCGCGGAGATACGCAGTATTTT
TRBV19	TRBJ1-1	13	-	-	CASLEAGRTEAFF	TGTGCCAGTCTTGAGGCAGGAAGGACTGAAGCTTTCTTT
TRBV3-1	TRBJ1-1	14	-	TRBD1	CASTQGAQNTEAFF	TGTGCCAGCACCCAGGGGGCGCAGAACACTGAAGCTTTCTTT
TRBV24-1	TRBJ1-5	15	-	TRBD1	CATGGTVDRNQPQHF	TGTGCCACCGGGGGGACAGTTGACCGCAATCAGCCCCAGCATTTT
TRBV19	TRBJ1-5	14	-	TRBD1	CASRRTGAHQPQHF	TGTGCCAGTAGAAGGACAGGGGCGCACCAGCCCCAGCATTTT
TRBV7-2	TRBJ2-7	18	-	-	CASSFHLTGLLSSYEQYF	TGTGCCAGCAGCTTCCACCTTACTGGACTGTTGAGCTCCTACGAGCAGTACTTC
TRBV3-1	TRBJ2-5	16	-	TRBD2	CASSQDPGLAAETQYF	TGTGCCAGCAGCCAAGACCCCGGGCTAGCGGCAGAGACCCAGTACTTC
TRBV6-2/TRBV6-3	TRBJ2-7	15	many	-	CASSPTPGGLYEQYF	TGTGCCAGCAGTCCAACCCCCGGGGGCCTCTACGAGCAGTACTTC
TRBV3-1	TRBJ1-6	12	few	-	CASSQAGSPLHF	TGTGCCAGCAGCCAAGCGGGCTCACCCCTCCACTTT
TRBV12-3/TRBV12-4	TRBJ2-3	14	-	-	CASSFGSSTDTQYF	TGTGCCAGCAGTTTTGGGTCTAGCACAGATACGCAGTATTTT
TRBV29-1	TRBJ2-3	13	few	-	CSDSGSSTDTQYF	TGCAGCGATTCCGGATCTAGCACAGATACGCAGTATTTT
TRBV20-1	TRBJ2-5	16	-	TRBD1	CSAVQLRDRGRETQYF	TGCAGTGCCGTCCAACTCCGGGACAGGGGTCGAGAGACCCAGTACTTC
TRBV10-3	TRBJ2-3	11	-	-	CATQSTDTQYF	TGTGCCACGCAGAGCACAGATACGCAGTATTTT
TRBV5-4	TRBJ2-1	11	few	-	CASSVNNEQFF	TGTGCCAGCAGCGTAAACAATGAGCAGTTCTTC
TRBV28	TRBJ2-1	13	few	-	CASSLREYNEQFF	TGTGCCAGCAGTTTAAGAGAGTACAATGAGCAGTTCTTC
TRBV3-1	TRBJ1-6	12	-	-	CASSQFHSPLHF	TGTGCCAGCAGCCAATTTCATTCACCCCTCCACTTT
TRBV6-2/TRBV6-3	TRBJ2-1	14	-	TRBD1	CASSYSSPGQPQFF	TGTGCCAGCAGTTACAGTTCGCCGGGACAGCCGCAGTTCTTC
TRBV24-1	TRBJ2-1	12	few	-	CATQGWGNEQFF	TGTGCCACCCAAGGGTGGGGAAATGAGCAGTTCTTC
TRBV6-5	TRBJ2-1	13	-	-	CASSTMENNEQFF	TGTGCCAGCAGCACCATGGAGAACAATGAGCAGTTCTTC
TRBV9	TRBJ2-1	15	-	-	CASSVVGAPYNEQFF	TGTGCCAGCAGCGTAGTGGGGGCCCCATACAATGAGCAGTTCTTC
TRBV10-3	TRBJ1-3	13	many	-	CATRPRIGNTIYF	TGTGCCACCCGCCCAAGAATCGGGAACACCATATATTTT
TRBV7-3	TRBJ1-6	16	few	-	CASDNPDVMVDSPLHF	TGTGCCAGTGACAATCCAGACGTGATGGTGGATTCACCCCTCCACTTT
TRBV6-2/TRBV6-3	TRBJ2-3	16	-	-	CASSYSGRGNTDTQYF	TGTGCCAGCAGTTACTCGGGACGGGGGAACACAGATACGCAGTATTTT
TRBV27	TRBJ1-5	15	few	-	CASSSTGNGNQPQHF	TGTGCCAGCAGTTCCACAGGGAATGGTAATCAGCCCCAGCATTTT
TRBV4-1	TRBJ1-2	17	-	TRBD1	CASSHPPGTGANYGYTF	TGCGCCAGCAGCCACCCACCTGGGACAGGCGCAAACTATGGCTACACCTTC
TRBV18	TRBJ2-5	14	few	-	CASSPTRDQETQYF	TGTGCCAGCTCACCAACGAGGGACCAAGAGACCCAGTACTTC
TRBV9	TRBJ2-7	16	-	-	CASSVGVGRSSYEQYF	TGTGCCAGCAGCGTAGGTGTAGGCAGGAGCTCCTACGAGCAGTACTTC